The T cell receptor (beta chain) described here comes from a study of blood T cells in healthy people across ages. Alongside a J-beta primer mix, a sample-barcoded 5' primer served in a second PCR lasting roughly 6 to 11 cycles. One entry per CDR3 protein, called by TCRdb with MiXCR from the 5' RACE reads. Among about 1.4 million distinct CDR3 sequences listed, approximately 59% were seen once. Peripheral blood from each donor was collected in a volume of approximately 9.2 milliliters. Every sample gave at least 5.5 micrograms of total RNA when it was extracted. Germline loops: CDR1 MNHNS, CDR2 SASEGT. V gave up 2 bases and J gave up 10 bases; unmatched junction bases: 9. There are 15 residues in the CDR3.

Sequencing input: blood. The V and J genes are TRBV6-1 and TRBJ2-3; TRBD2 aligns across 10 bases. This TCR came from a man between 18 and 29 years old in good health. The CDR3 nucleotides are TGTGCCAGCAGTGAATCAATTATAGCGGGAGGCGCGCAGTATTTT. Residues: CASSESIIAGGAQYF.